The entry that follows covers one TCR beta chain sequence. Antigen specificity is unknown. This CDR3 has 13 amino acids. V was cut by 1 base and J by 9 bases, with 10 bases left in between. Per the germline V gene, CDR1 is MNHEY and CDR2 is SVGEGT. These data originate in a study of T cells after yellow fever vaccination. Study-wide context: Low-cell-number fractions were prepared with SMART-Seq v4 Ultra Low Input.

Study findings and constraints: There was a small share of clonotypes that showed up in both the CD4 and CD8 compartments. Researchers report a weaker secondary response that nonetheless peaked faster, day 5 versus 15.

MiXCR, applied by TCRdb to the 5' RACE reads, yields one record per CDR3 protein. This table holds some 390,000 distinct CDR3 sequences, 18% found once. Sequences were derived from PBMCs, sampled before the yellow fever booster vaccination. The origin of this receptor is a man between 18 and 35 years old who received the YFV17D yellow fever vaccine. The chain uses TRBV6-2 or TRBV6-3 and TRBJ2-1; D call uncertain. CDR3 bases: TGTGCCAGCAGTTACTTCTGGTCCGGTGAGCAGTTCTTC. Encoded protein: CASSYFWSGEQFF.